This TCR beta chain stems from a study of esophageal squamous cell carcinoma under preoperative chemotherapy. Across the whole study: Both tumor-infiltrating lymphocytes and peripheral blood T cells had their TCR repertoires profiled.

TCRdb reanalysed the PCR reads using MiXCR and keeps one entry per CDR3 protein. The profile shows about 18,000 distinct CDR3 sequences, more than 45% of them singletons. In the case of this clonotype: Its antigen is unidentified.

Time point of the sample: after preoperative PTX-NDP chemotherapy. Study-level findings and limits: Post-treatment tumor-infiltrating lymphocytes appeared partly derived from peripheral T cells migrating into the tumor.

Sampling was carried out from a patient given preoperative chemotherapy. The sequence was collected from a human donor with esophageal squamous cell carcinoma. The donor label of this sample is uncertain.

Here the CDR3 reads CASSIGGSTEAFF. CDR3 DNA: TGTGCCAGTAGTATAGGGGGTAGCACTGAAGCTTTCTTT. The chain couples TRBV19 to TRBJ1-1, with D hard to call. V was pared by 1 base and J by 4 bases, with 7 bases between. This CDR3 comprises 13 residues. Germline CDR1 and CDR2: LNHDA and SQIVND (reference sequence).